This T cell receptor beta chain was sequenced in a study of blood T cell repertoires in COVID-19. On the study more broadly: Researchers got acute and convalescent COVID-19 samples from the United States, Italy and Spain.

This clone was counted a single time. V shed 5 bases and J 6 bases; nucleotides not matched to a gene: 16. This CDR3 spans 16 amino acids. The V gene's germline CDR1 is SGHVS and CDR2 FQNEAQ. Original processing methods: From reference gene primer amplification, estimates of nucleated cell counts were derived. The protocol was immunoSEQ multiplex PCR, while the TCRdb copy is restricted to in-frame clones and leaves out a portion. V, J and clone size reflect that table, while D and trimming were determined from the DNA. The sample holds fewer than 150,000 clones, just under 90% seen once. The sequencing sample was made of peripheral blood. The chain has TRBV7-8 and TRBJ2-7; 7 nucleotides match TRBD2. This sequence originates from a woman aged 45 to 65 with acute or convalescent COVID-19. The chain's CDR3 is CASSPDRTRIVREQYF. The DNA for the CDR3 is TGTGCCAGCAGCCCCGACCGGACTAGAATTGTTCGCGAGCAGTACTTC. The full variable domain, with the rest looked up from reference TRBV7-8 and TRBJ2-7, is GAGVSQSPRYKVAKRGQDVALRCDPISGHVSLFWYQQALGQGPEFLTYFQNEAQLDKSGLPSDRFFAERPEGSVSTLKIQRTQQEDSAVYLCASSPDRTRIVREQYFGPGTRLTVT.